Following are 7 T cell receptor beta chains from one sample sequenced in a study of blood T cell repertoires in COVID-19. Using immunoSEQ multiplex PCR, the repertoire was profiled, and TCRdb retains in-frame clones only, with some absent. The table lists under 60,000 clones, about nine tenths of them singletons, with 6.5% in the top ten. The sequencing sample was made of peripheral blood. Source of these receptors: a man aged 45 to 65 with active COVID-19.

CDR3 loop: CASSQVRVWGAGELFF. The CDR3 DNA reads TGCGCCAGCAGCCAAGTTAGGGTCTGGGGTGCGGGGGAACTGTTTTTT. The chain recombines TRBV4-3 with TRBJ1-4, with D tentatively TRBD1 (5 bases). This CDR3 contains 16 residues. Trimming removed 1 base at V and 12 bases at J, with 21 bases between. CDR1 LGHNA and CDR2 YSLEER come from the germline V gene.

This chain connects TRBV19 to TRBJ2-2, with 7 bases aligning to TRBD1. Germline V gene lookup returns CDR1 LNHDA and CDR2 SQIVND (reference sequence). The CDR3 loop spans 16 amino acids. V lost 6 bases, J lost 3 bases, and 10 bases stayed unmatched. The CDR3 loop reads CASSRETGSYTGELFF. In DNA form, the CDR3 reads TGTGCCAGTAGCCGTGAGACAGGGTCTTACACCGGGGAGCTGTTTTTT.

V and J are TRBV7-9 and TRBJ2-7; TRBD2 is a possible D gene (6 bases). This CDR3 spans 12 amino acids. Germline V gene data show CDR1 as SEHNR and CDR2 as FQNEAQ (reference sequence). Trimming took 5 bases from V and 10 from J, leaving 15 bases between them. Here the CDR3 reads CASSLTRSDQYF. The CDR3 region has the DNA TGTGCCAGCAGCCTGACTAGATCGGATCAGTACTTC. The whole variable domain, filled in from reference TRBV7-9 and TRBJ2-7, reads DTGVSQNPRHKITKRGQNVTFRCDPISEHNRLYWYRQTLGQGPEFLTYFQNEAQLEKSRLLSDRFSAERPKGSFSTLEIQRTEQGDSAMYLCASSLTRSDQYFGPGTRLTVT.

There are a few counts of this clone. For the CDR3, the DNA is TGTGCCAGCAGCTACTTCTCCTACGAGCAGTACTTC. Translating gives CASSYFSYEQYF. V and J are TRBV5-5 and TRBJ2-7; D not resolved. Looked up from germline, CDR1 is SGHKS and CDR2 is YYEKEE (reference sequence). Between the trimmed V and J ends, which lost 3 bases and 0 bases, there was a span of 4 bases. The CDR3 has 12 amino acids.

The gene calls are TRBV7-8 and TRBJ1-2; D gene unclear. Trimming took 1 base from V and 4 from J, leaving 10 bases between them. The CDR3 covers 14 residues. Germline assignment: CDR1 SGHVS and CDR2 FQNEAQ. CDR3 sequence reads: CASSLDSRSYGYTF. The DNA for the CDR3 is TGTGCCAGCAGCTTAGATTCTCGTAGCTATGGCTACACCTTC.

The chain has TRBV6-5 and TRBJ1-2; TRBD1 matches at 8 bases. V shed 5 bases, J shed 2 bases, and the junction held 7 bases outside the gene matches. This CDR3 is 15 amino acids long. Germline V gives CDR1 MNHEY, CDR2 SVGAGI. The CDR3 sequence: CASSRDRGGNYGYTF. As DNA, the CDR3 is TGTGCCAGCAGTCGAGACAGGGGTGGGAACTATGGCTACACCTTC.

V and J are TRBV4-1 and TRBJ1-5; D remains ambiguous. Germline assignment: CDR1 MGHRA and CDR2 YSYEKL. The CDR3 totals 13 residues. V was pared by 0 bases and J by 4 bases, with 4 bases between. The CDR3: CASSQDQNQPQHF. The CDR3 DNA is TGCGCCAGCAGCCAAGACCAGAATCAGCCCCAGCATTTT.